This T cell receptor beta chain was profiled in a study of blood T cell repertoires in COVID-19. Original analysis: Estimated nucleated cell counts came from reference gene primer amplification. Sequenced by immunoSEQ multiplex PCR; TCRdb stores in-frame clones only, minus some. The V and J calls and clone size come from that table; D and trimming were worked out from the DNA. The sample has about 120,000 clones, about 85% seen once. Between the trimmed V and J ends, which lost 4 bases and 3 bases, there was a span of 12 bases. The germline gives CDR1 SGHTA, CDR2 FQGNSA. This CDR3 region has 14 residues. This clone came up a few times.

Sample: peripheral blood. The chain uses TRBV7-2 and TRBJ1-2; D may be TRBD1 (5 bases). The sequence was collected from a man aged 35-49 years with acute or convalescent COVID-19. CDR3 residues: CASSSGLGDYGYTF. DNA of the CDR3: TGTGCCAGCAGCTCGGGACTGGGGGACTATGGCTACACCTTC.